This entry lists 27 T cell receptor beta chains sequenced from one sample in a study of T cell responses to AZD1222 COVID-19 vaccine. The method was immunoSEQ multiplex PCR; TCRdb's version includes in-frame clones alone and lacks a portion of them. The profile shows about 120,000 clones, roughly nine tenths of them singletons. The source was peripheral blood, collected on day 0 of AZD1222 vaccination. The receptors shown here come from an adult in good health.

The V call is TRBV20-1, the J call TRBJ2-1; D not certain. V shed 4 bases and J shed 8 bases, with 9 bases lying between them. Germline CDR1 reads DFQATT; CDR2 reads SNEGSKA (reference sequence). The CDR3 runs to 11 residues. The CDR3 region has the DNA TGCAGTGCTAAGTCGGCCGATGAGCAGTTCTTC. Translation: CSAKSADEQFF.

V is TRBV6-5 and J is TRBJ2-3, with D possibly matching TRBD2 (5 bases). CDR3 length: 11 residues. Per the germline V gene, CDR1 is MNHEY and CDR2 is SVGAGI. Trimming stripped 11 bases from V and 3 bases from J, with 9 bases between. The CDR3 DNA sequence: TGTGCCGTCGGGGATACAGATACGCAGTATTTT. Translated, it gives CAVGDTDTQYF.

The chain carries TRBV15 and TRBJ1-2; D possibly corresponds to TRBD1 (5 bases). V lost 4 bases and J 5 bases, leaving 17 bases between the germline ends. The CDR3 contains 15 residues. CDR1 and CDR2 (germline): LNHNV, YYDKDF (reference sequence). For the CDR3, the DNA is TGTGCCACCAGCACGCAACTAGGGACGGAGTATGGCTACACCTTC. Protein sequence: CATSTQLGTEYGYTF.

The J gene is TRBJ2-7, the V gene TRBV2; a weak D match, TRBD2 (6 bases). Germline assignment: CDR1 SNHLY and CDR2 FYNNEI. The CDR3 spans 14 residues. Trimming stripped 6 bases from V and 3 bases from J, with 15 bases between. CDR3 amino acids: CASRWGLDRYEQYF. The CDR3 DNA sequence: TGTGCCAGCAGATGGGGACTTGATCGCTACGAGCAGTACTTC. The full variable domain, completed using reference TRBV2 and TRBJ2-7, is EPEVTQTPSHQVTQMGQEVILRCVPISNHLYFYWYRQILGQKVEFLVSFYNNEISEKSEIFDDQFSVERPDGSNFTLKIRSTKLEDSAMYFCASRWGLDRYEQYFGPGTRLTVT.

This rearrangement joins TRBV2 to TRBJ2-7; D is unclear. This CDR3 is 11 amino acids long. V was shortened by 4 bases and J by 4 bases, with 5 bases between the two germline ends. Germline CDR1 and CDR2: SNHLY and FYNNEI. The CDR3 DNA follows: TGTGCCAGCAGTGCGGTTTACGAGCAGTACTTC. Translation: CASSAVYEQYF.

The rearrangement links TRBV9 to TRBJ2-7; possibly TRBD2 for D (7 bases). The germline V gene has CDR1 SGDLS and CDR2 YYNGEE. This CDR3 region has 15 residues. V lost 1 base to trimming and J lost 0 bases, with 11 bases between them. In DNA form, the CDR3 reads TGTGCCAGCAGCGTATCGGGGGGCCACTCCTACGAGCAGTACTTC. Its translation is CASSVSGGHSYEQYF.

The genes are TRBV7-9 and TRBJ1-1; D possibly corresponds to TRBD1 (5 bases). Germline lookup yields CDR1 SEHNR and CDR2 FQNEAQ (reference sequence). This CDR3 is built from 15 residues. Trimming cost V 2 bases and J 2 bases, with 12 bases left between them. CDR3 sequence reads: CASSLHGGGNTEAFF. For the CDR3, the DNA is TGTGCCAGCAGCTTACATGGGGGAGGAAACACTGAAGCTTTCTTT.

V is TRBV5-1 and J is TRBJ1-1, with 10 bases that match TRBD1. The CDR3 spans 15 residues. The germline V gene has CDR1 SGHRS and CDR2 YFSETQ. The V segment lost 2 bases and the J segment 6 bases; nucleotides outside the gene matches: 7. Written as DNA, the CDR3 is TGCGCCAGCAGCTTAAACGGACAGGGGGACTCTGAAGCTTTCTTT. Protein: CASSLNGQGDSEAFF.

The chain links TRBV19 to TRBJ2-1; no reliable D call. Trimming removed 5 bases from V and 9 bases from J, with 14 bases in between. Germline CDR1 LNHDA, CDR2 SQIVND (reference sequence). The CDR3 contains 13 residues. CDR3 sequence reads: CASSPRSSIEQFF. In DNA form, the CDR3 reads TGTGCCAGTAGTCCCCGCTCCTCTATTGAGCAGTTCTTC.

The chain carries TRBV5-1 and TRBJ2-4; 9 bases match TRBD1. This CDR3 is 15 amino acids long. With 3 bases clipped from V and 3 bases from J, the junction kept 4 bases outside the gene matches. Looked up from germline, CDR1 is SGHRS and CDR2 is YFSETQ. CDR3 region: CASSWTGDGKNIQYF. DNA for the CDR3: TGCGCCAGCAGCTGGACAGGGGATGGCAAAAACATTCAGTACTTC.

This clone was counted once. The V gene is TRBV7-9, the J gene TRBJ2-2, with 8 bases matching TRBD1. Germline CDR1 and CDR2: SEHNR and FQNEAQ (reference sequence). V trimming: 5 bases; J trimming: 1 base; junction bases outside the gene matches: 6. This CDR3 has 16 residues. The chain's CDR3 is CASSHRDRMNTGELFF. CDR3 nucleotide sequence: TGTGCCAGCAGCCACCGGGACAGGATGAACACCGGGGAGCTGTTTTTT.

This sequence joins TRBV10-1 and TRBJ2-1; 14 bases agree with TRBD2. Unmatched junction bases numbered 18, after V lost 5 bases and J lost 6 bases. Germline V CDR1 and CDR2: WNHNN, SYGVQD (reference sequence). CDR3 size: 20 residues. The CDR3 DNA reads TGCGCCAGCAGTAACTCCGGGACTAGCGGGGGTCTACCCCAGACCAATGAGCAGTTCTTC. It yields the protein CASSNSGTSGGLPQTNEQFF.

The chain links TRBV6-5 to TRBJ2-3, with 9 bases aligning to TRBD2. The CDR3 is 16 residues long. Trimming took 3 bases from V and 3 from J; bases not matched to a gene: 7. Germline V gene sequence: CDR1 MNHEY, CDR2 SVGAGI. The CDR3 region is CASSYGRGGRTDTQYF. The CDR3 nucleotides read TGTGCCAGCAGTTATGGGCGGGGGGGCCGGACAGATACGCAGTATTTT.

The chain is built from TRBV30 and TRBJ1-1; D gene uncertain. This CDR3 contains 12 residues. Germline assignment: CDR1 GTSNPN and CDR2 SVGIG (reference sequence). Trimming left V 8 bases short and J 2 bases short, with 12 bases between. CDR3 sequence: CARGRINTEAFF. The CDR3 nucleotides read TGTGCCAGAGGGAGGATAAACACTGAAGCTTTCTTT.

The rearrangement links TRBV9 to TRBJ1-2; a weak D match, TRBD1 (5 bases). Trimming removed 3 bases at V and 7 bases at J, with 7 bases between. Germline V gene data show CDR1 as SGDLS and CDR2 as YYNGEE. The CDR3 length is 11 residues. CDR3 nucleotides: TGTGCCAGCAGCGCCCAGGGTGGCTACACCTTC. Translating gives CASSAQGGYTF.

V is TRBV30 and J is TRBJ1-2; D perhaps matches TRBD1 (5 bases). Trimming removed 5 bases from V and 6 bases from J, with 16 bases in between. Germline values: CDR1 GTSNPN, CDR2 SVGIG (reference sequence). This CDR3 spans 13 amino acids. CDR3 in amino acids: CAWGVAGGHGYTF. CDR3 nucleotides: TGTGCCTGGGGAGTGGCGGGGGGACATGGCTACACCTTC.

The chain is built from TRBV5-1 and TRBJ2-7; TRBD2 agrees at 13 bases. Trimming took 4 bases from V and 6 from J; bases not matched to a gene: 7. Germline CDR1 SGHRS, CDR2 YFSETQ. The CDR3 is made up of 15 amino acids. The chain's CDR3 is CASSPGLAGEGEQYF. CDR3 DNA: TGCGCCAGCAGCCCAGGACTAGCGGGAGAGGGCGAGCAGTACTTC.

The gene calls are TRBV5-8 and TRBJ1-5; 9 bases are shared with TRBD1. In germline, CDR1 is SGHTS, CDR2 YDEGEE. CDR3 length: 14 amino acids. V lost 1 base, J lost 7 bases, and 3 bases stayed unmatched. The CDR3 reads CASSLRTGDQPQHF. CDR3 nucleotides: TGTGCCAGCAGCTTGCGGACAGGGGACCAGCCCCAGCATTTT.

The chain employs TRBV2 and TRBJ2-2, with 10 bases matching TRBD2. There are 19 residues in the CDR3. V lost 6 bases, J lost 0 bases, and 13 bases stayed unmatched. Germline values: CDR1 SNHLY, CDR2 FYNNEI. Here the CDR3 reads CASRDPVVLAGSNTGELFF. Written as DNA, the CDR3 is TGTGCCAGCAGGGACCCGGTGGTACTAGCGGGGTCGAACACCGGGGAGCTGTTTTTT.

The CDR3 loop reads CASSSRVGQTGTLDFF. The CDR3 bases are TGTGCCAGCAGCTCGCGGGTGGGGCAGACAGGGACGCTCGATTTCTTT. This chain links TRBV11-2 with TRBJ1-1, with 7 nucleotides matching TRBD1. V lost 4 bases and J lost 13; bases outside the gene matches: 21. Germline CDR1 and CDR2: SGHAT and FQNNGV. The CDR3 covers 16 residues.

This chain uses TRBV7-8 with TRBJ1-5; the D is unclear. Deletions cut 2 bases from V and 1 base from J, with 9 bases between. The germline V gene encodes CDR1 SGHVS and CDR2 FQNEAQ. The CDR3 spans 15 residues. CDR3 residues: CASSLLLTSNQPQHF. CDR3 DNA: TGTGCCAGCAGCTTATTGCTTACGAGCAATCAGCCCCAGCATTTT.

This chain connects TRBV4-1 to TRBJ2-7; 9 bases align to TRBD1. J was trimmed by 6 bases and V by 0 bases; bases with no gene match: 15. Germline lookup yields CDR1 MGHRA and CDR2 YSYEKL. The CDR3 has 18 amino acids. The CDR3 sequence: CASSQEGPGQGGRGEQYF. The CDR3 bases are TGCGCCAGCAGCCAAGAAGGGCCGGGACAGGGAGGAAGGGGCGAGCAGTACTTC.

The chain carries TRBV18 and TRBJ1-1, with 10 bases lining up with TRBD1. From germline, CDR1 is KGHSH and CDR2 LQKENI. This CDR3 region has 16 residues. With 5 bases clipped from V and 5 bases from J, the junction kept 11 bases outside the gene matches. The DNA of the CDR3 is TGTGCCAGCTCAACCGGGACAGGGGCTAGGGGGACTGAAGCTTTCTTT. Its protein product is CASSTGTGARGTEAFF.

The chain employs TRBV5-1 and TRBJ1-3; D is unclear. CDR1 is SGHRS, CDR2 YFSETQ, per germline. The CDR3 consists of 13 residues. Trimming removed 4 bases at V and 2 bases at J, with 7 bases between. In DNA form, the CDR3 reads TGCGCCAGCAGCCCCAGCACTGGAAACACCATATATTTT. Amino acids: CASSPSTGNTIYF. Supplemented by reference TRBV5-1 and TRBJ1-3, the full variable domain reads KAGVTQTPRYLIKTRGQQVTLSCSPISGHRSVSWYQQTPGQGLQFLFEYFSETQRNKGNFPGRFSGRQFSNSRSEMNVSTLELGDSALYLCASSPSTGNTIYFGEGSWLTVV.

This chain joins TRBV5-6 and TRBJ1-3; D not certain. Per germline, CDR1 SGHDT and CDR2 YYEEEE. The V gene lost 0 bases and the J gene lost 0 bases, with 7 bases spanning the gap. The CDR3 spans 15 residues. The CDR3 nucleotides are TGTGCCAGCAGCTTGGACGGGGTCTCTGGAAACACCATATATTTT. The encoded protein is CASSLDGVSGNTIYF.

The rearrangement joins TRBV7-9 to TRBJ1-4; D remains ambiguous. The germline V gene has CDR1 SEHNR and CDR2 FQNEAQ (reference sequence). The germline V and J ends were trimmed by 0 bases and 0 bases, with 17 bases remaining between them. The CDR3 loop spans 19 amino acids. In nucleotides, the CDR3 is TGTGCCAGCAGCTTAGCGTTGTCAGTAATAACTGCAACTAATGAAAAACTGTTTTTT. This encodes CASSLALSVITATNEKLFF.

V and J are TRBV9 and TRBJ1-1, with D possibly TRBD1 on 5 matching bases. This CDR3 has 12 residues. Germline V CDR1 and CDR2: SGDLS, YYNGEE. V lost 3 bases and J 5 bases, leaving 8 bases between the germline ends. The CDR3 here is CASSAGGTEAFF. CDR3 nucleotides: TGTGCCAGCAGCGCTGGGGGAACTGAAGCTTTCTTT. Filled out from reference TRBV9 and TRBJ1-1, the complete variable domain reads DSGVTQTPKHLITATGQRVTLRCSPRSGDLSVYWYQQSLDQGLQFLIQYYNGEERAKGNILERFSAQQFPDLHSELNLSSLELGDSALYFCASSAGGTEAFFGQGTRLTVV.